This T cell receptor beta chain is drawn from a study of synovial regulatory T cells in juvenile arthritis. Whole-study findings and limits: Blood Treg cells that were inflammation-associated showed lower TCR diversity than other blood Treg cells. Largely private between patients, iaTreg TCR repertoires showed partial overlap with synovial Teff and blood CPL repertoires.

The roughly eleven donors had active juvenile idiopathic arthritis, with 3 polyarticular and 8 oligoarticular cases. Germline V gives CDR1 LGHNA, CDR2 YNFKEQ. This CDR3 spans 14 amino acids. No DNA accompanies this entry. Profiling relied on immunoSEQ multiplex PCR, and the TCRdb table lists in-frame clones only, not all of them. This sample's table has approximately 9,500 clones. With respect to this clone: As yet, its antigen is unknown.

This chain links TRBV4-2 with TRBJ1-2. The sequenced sample was Treg cells from blood. Stated subset: remaining (HLA-DR-negative) circulating blood Treg cells. This sequence originates from a donor younger than 30 with juvenile idiopathic arthritis. The CDR3 protein is CASSQAGINYGYTF.